The 22 T cell receptor beta chains below were found in one sample sequenced in a study of glioma-infiltrating T cells after dendritic cell vaccination. Sequenced by immunoSEQ multiplex PCR; TCRdb stores in-frame clones only, minus some. The data contain around 73,000 clones, approximately 80% of them singletons. The sequencing used blood, collected before dendritic cell vaccination. The receptors come from a human donor with glioblastoma.

The chain is built from TRBV9 and TRBJ2-5, with 7 positions matching TRBD2. V shed 0 bases and J 2 bases; nucleotides not matched to a gene: 4. Germline CDR1 is SGDLS and CDR2 is YYNGEE. The CDR3 runs to 15 residues. As DNA, the CDR3 is TGTGCCAGCAGCGTAGTAAGCGGGGCTCAAGAGACCCAGTACTTC. This gives the protein CASSVVSGAQETQYF.

This rearrangement joins TRBV6-5 to TRBJ2-1; D might be TRBD2 (5 bases). Per germline, CDR1 MNHEY and CDR2 SVGAGI. Trimming removed 7 bases from V and 13 bases from J, with 23 bases in between. CDR3 size: 14 residues. The CDR3 DNA sequence: TGTGCCAGCACTCCCGCGTCGGACTCAACATTACAGTTCTTC. Protein sequence: CASTPASDSTLQFF.

The V and J genes are TRBV6-5 and TRBJ2-1, with 9 bases that match TRBD1. This CDR3 region has 14 residues. CDR1 is MNHEY and CDR2 is SVGAGI in the germline V gene. Germline trimming cut 7 bases from V and 5 bases from J; bases unmatched to any gene: 6. The DNA of the CDR3 is TGTGCCAGCAACTCCGGGACAGGGCACAATGAGCAGTTCTTC. Its protein product is CASNSGTGHNEQFF.

V is TRBV5-4 and J is TRBJ1-2, with 10 bases that match TRBD1. CDR1 and CDR2 (germline): SGHNT, YYREEE (reference sequence). The CDR3 extends over 16 amino acids. After removal of 3 bases from V and 6 bases from J, the junction contained 11 bases not matched to a gene. In DNA form, the CDR3 reads TGTGCCAGCAGCTCCTACGACAGGGGGCGATACCATGGCTACACCTTC. Translating gives CASSSYDRGRYHGYTF.

In DNA, the CDR3 is TGTGCCAGCAGCTTGCAGTGGAAGAGCGGTCAAGAGCAGTACTTC. As protein: CASSLQWKSGQEQYF. The V and J genes are TRBV7-2 and TRBJ2-7, with D possibly being TRBD2 (5 bases). Trimming left V 3 bases short and J 7 bases short, with 19 bases between. Per the germline V gene, CDR1 is SGHTA and CDR2 is FQGNSA. The CDR3 extends over 15 amino acids.

V and J are TRBV2 and TRBJ2-7, with 8 bases that match TRBD1. The CDR3 is 16 amino acids. Germline trimming cut 6 bases from V and 0 bases from J; bases unmatched to any gene: 10. From germline, CDR1 is SNHLY and CDR2 FYNNEI. CDR3 amino acids: CASRGPATGASYEQYV. CDR3 DNA: TGTGCCAGCAGGGGGCCCGCGACAGGGGCCTCCTACGAGCAGTACGTC.

V and J are TRBV13 and TRBJ1-1; TRBD1 is a possible D gene (5 bases). The CDR3 spans 14 residues. The germline V gene encodes CDR1 PRHDT and CDR2 FYEKMQ (reference sequence). V lost 5 bases and J 0 bases, leaving 10 bases between the germline ends. CDR3 sequence reads: CASSGTTVNTEAFF. CDR3 coding DNA: TGTGCCAGCAGCGGAACGACAGTGAACACTGAAGCTTTCTTT.

The rearrangement uses TRBV27 and TRBJ2-4; TRBD1 matches at 11 bases. Germline trimming cut 6 bases from V and 6 bases from J; bases unmatched to any gene: 16. The CDR3 length is 18 residues. Germline values: CDR1 MNHEY, CDR2 SMNVEV (reference sequence). The CDR3 DNA sequence: TGTGCCAGCAGCCCCATGGGGCCGGGACAGGGGGTCACAAACATTCAGTACTTC. It codes for CASSPMGPGQGVTNIQYF.

V is TRBV9 and J is TRBJ2-1; tentative D call: TRBD2 (6 bases). Trimming removed 3 bases at V and 6 bases at J, with 13 bases between. Germline V gene lookup returns CDR1 SGDLS and CDR2 YYNGEE. This CDR3 has 14 residues. This CDR3 reads CASSGGEKTNEQFF. The CDR3 DNA reads as TGTGCCAGCAGCGGGGGGGAGAAAACCAATGAGCAGTTCTTC.

The DNA of the CDR3 is TGTGCCAGCTACTCCGGGACAGGGGAAGGAAACACCATATATTTT. It yields the protein CASYSGTGEGNTIYF. V is TRBV6-5 and J is TRBJ1-3; TRBD1 agrees at 10 bases. CDR3 length: 15 residues. With V trimmed by 8 bases and J by 4 bases, 8 bases remained unmatched. Germline V CDR1 and CDR2: MNHEY, SVGAGI.

This clone was seen only a few times. The V gene is TRBV6-5, the J gene TRBJ2-5; 11 bases map to TRBD2. Per the germline V gene, CDR1 is MNHEY and CDR2 is SVGAGI. The J segment lost 5 bases and the V segment lost 5 bases, leaving 7 bases of the junction unmatched. The CDR3 is 15 residues long. CDR3 DNA sequence: TGTGCCAGCAGTCGCCGTAGCGGGAGGGAGGAGACCCAGTACTTC. This encodes CASSRRSGREETQYF.

V is TRBV14 and J is TRBJ2-7; 8 nucleotides agree with TRBD2. Germline CDR1 SGHDN, CDR2 FVKESK. CDR3 length equals 13 residues. After removal of 9 bases from V and 5 bases from J, the junction contained 9 bases not matched to a gene. The CDR3 sequence is CARIPGGANEQYF. The CDR3 DNA follows: TGTGCCAGAATACCGGGGGGGGCTAACGAGCAGTACTTC.

The chain uses TRBV9 and TRBJ1-3, with a weak D call TRBD1 (5 bases). This CDR3 is built from 15 residues. V lost 4 bases and J lost 3, with 14 bases in between. Germline-derived CDR1 and CDR2 are SGDLS and YYNGEE. CDR3 residues: CASSPTGQSGNTIYF. For the CDR3, the DNA is TGTGCCAGCAGCCCAACCGGACAAAGTGGAAACACCATATATTTT.

The genes are TRBV10-3 and TRBJ1-5; maybe TRBD1 (5 bases). The germline V gene encodes CDR1 ENHRY and CDR2 SYGVKD. The CDR3 spans 13 residues. V was shortened by 11 bases and J by 1 base, with 12 bases between the two germline ends. CDR3 nucleotides: TGTGCCTCCGGGGGGGTGAGCAATCAGCCCCAGCATTTT. Translated, it gives CASGGVSNQPQHF.

The J gene is TRBJ2-1, the V gene TRBV12-5, with 8 bases aligning to TRBD1. The germline CDR1 and CDR2 sequences are LGHNT and FRNRAP. Germline trimming cut 7 bases from V and 2 bases from J; bases unmatched to any gene: 4. The length of the CDR3 is 14 residues. The CDR3 DNA is TGTGCTAGTGTCCTGGACAGGGCCTACAATGAGCAGTTCTTC. It encodes CASVLDRAYNEQFF.

This clone was recorded a few times. V gene TRBV5-5 combines with J gene TRBJ1-1; D call uncertain. The CDR3 is made up of 13 amino acids. Germline V gene sequence: CDR1 SGHKS, CDR2 YYEKEE (reference sequence). Between the trimmed V and J ends, which lost 0 bases and 7 bases, there was a span of 10 bases. The CDR3 region is CASSLAPSGEAFF. The CDR3 DNA follows: TGTGCCAGCAGCTTGGCCCCCTCGGGTGAAGCTTTCTTT. Based on the CDR3 plus reference TRBV5-5 and TRBJ1-1, the full variable domain is DAGVTQSPTHLIKTRGQQVTLRCSPISGHKSVSWYQQVLGQGPQFIFQYYEKEERGRGNFPDRFSARQFPNYSSELNVNALLLGDSALYLCASSLAPSGEAFFGQGTRLTVV.

The J gene is TRBJ1-1, the V gene TRBV2, with TRBD1 identical over 11 bases. Germline trimming cut 3 bases from V and 4 bases from J; bases unmatched to any gene: 7. This CDR3 is 16 amino acids long. The germline V gene encodes CDR1 SNHLY and CDR2 FYNNEI. In DNA, the CDR3 is TGTGCCAGCAGTGATTATGGACAGGGGGCGTTCACTGAAGCTTTCTTT. It codes for CASSDYGQGAFTEAFF.

The chain recombines TRBV5-4 with TRBJ1-5; 8 bases are shared with TRBD1. The CDR3 has 14 amino acids. CDR1 is SGHNT and CDR2 is YYREEE in the germline V gene (reference sequence). V trimming: 3 bases; J trimming: 6 bases; junction bases outside the gene matches: 5. Here the CDR3 reads CASSSQGAGQPQHF. The DNA for the CDR3 is TGTGCCAGCAGCTCCCAGGGGGCTGGTCAGCCCCAGCATTTT.

This clone was found once. The V gene is TRBV19, the J gene TRBJ1-2; 8 nucleotides line up with TRBD1. The CDR3 covers 14 residues. V gave up 2 bases and J gave up 6 bases; unmatched junction bases: 5. The V gene's germline CDR1 is LNHDA and CDR2 SQIVND (reference sequence). CDR3 nucleotide sequence: TGTGCCAGTAGTATAAACCAGGGGGCCAATGGCTACACCTTC. Translated, it gives CASSINQGANGYTF. Drawing the rest from reference TRBV19 and TRBJ1-2, the complete variable domain is DGGITQSPKYLFRKEGQNVTLSCEQNLNHDAMYWYRQDPGQGLRLIYYSQIVNDFQKGDIAEGYSVSREKKESFPLTVTSAQKNPTAFYLCASSINQGANGYTFGSGTRLTVV.

The CDR3 is CASSGGTDRSGANVLTF. CDR3 nucleotide sequence: TGTGCCAGTAGTGGTGGGACAGATCGATCTGGGGCCAACGTCCTGACTTTC. The chain uses TRBV19 and TRBJ2-6; 7 bases are shared with TRBD1. CDR1 and CDR2 (germline): LNHDA, SQIVND (reference sequence). This CDR3 has 17 residues. Trimming took 5 bases from V and 1 from J; bases not matched to a gene: 8.

The chain joins TRBV4-1 to TRBJ1-2, with TRBD1 matching 7 bases. The V segment lost 1 base and the J segment 0 bases; nucleotides outside the gene matches: 2. The V gene's germline CDR1 is MGHRA and CDR2 YSYEKL. This CDR3 spans 15 amino acids. The CDR3 nucleotides read TGCGCCAGCAGCCAAGCCAGGGGGACTAACTATGGCTACACCTTC. Translating gives CASSQARGTNYGYTF.

The chain is built from TRBV7-6 and TRBJ1-4; TRBD1 is a possible D gene (6 bases). The CDR3 runs 16 residues. Germline CDR1 SGHVS, CDR2 FNYEAQ. V was clipped by 5 bases and J by 0 bases, with 13 bases between them. CDR3 residues: CASSPRQVTTNEKLFF. CDR3 DNA sequence: TGTGCCAGCAGCCCGAGACAGGTCACAACTAATGAAAAACTGTTTTTT.